These T cell receptor beta chains were read from a single sample in a study of shared clonotypes between healthy human individuals. TCRdb's table, derived via immunoSEQ multiplex PCR, lists solely in-frame clones and lacks some. The table lists about 580,000 clones, more than 95% of them singletons. Material for sequencing was naive CD8+ T cells sorted from blood. Every receptor here comes from a man aged 30-40 years in good health. CDR3s include the opening cysteine and the closing phenylalanine or tryptophan. The D gene is left open where the match is weak. Rows may omit the clone size; those that give it use once, few, many or a size class.

V gene	clone size	J gene	D gene	CDR3 protein	CDR3 DNA
TRBV11-2	.	TRBJ2-7	TRBD2	CASSFHAGAYEQYF	TGTGCCAGCAGCTTTCATGCGGGAGCGTACGAGCAGTACTTC
TRBV2	.	TRBJ2-7	.	CAMGRVSYEQYF	TGTGCCATGGGGCGCGTATCCTACGAGCAGTACTTC
TRBV28	.	TRBJ2-1	TRBD2	CASSAPATSGSFFHNEQFF	TGTGCCAGCAGTGCGCCCGCCACTAGCGGGAGTTTCTTCCACAATGAGCAGTTCTTC
TRBV18	.	TRBJ1-5	.	CASSAGPGVLSNQPQHF	TGTGCCAGCTCAGCCGGGCCAGGAGTACTAAGCAATCAGCCCCAGCATTTT
TRBV9	.	TRBJ1-5	.	CASGGASNQPQHF	TGTGCCAGCGGGGGGGCCAGCAATCAGCCCCAGCATTTT
TRBV19	.	TRBJ2-7	.	CASSIGGIPGAYEQYF	TGTGCCAGTAGTATTGGGGGGATACCTGGGGCCTACGAGCAGTACTTC
TRBV10-3	once	TRBJ2-4	TRBD2	CAISDGRDYNNIQYF	TGTGCCATCAGTGATGGTCGGGACTATAACAACATTCAGTACTTC
TRBV7-9	.	TRBJ2-5	.	CASSSRLVWQETQYF	TGTGCCAGCAGCTCCCGACTAGTTTGGCAAGAGACCCAGTACTTC
TRBV9	.	TRBJ2-2	TRBD2	CASSSGLAGSTGELFF	TGTGCCAGCAGCTCCGGGCTAGCGGGCTCCACCGGGGAGCTGTTTTTT
TRBV7-6	.	TRBJ2-1	TRBD2	CASSLDSGRATNEQFF	TGTGCCAGCAGCTTAGATAGCGGGAGGGCGACGAATGAGCAGTTCTTC
TRBV21-1	.	TRBJ2-7	.	CASSLTGAYEQYF	TGTGCCAGCAGCCTCACAGGAGCCTACGAGCAGTACTTC
TRBV9	.	TRBJ2-1	TRBD1	CASSDQTGAHEIYNEQFF	TGTGCCAGCAGCGACCAGACAGGGGCCCATGAAATTTACAATGAGCAGTTCTTC
TRBV7-2	.	TRBJ2-3	.	CASSLAGGLRGDTQYF	TGTGCCAGCAGCTTAGCGGGAGGTTTGAGGGGAGATACGCAGTATTTT
TRBV11-2	.	TRBJ2-1	.	CASSLTDSYNEQFF	TGTGCCAGCAGCTTAACAGACTCCTACAATGAGCAGTTCTTC
TRBV7-3	.	TRBJ2-5	.	CASSFGPSSGETQYF	TGTGCCAGCAGCTTCGGACCTTCAAGCGGCGAGACCCAGTACTTC
TRBV7-6	.	TRBJ2-1	TRBD2	CASSLDSGLAYNEQFF	TGTGCCAGCAGCTTAGACTCGGGACTAGCTTACAATGAGCAGTTCTTC
TRBV7-6	.	TRBJ2-7	.	CASSFAGSYEQYF	TGTGCCAGCAGCTTTGCAGGCTCCTACGAGCAGTACTTC
TRBV27	.	TRBJ2-7	TRBD1	CASSLTPRTGLSLEQYF	TGTGCCAGCAGTCTAACGCCTCGGACAGGGCTTTCCCTCGAGCAGTACTTC
TRBV7-9	.	TRBJ1-1	.	CASSLRVEVEAFF	TGTGCCAGCAGCTTAAGAGTTGAGGTTGAAGCTTTCTTT
TRBV6-1	.	TRBJ2-7	.	CASTPWTSIYEQYF	TGTGCCAGCACTCCGTGGACAAGCATCTACGAGCAGTACTTC
TRBV5-1	.	TRBJ1-1	TRBD1	CASSLDRGYTEAFF	TGCGCCAGCAGCTTGGACAGGGGGTACACTGAAGCTTTCTTT
TRBV7-9	.	TRBJ2-3	TRBD2	CASSFPLAGTDTQYF	TGTGCCAGCAGCTTTCCTCTAGCGGGCACAGATACGCAGTATTTT
TRBV11-2	.	TRBJ2-2	.	CASSSPVGAFTGELFF	TGTGCCAGCAGCTCCCCGGTGGGAGCCTTTACCGGGGAGCTGTTTTTT
TRBV4-1	.	TRBJ1-2	TRBD1	CASSPTTGGGYGYTF	TGCGCCAGCAGCCCAACGACAGGGGGCGGCTATGGCTACACCTTC
TRBV4-3	.	TRBJ2-1	TRBD2	CASSQTSGDTYNEQFF	TGCGCCAGCAGCCAAACTAGCGGGGATACCTACAATGAGCAGTTCTTC
TRBV5-6	.	TRBJ2-7	TRBD1	CASSLGDRQYEQYF	TGTGCCAGCAGCTTGGGGGACAGGCAATACGAGCAGTACTTC
TRBV7-3	.	TRBJ2-1	.	CASSLIRQGPNEQFF	TGTGCCAGCAGCTTAATCCGACAAGGGCCCAATGAGCAGTTCTTC
TRBV21-1	.	TRBJ2-1	.	CASSRPSGRIPSYNEQFF	TGTGCCAGCAGTCGGCCTAGCGGGAGAATCCCCTCCTACAATGAGCAGTTCTTC
TRBV6-5	once	TRBJ2-1	.	CASSYPGNEQFF	TGTGCCAGCAGTTACCCTGGCAATGAGCAGTTCTTC
TRBV18	.	TRBJ2-2	.	CASSPTVGRLTNTGELFF	TGTGCCAGCTCTCCAACGGTCGGCAGATTGACGAACACCGGGGAGCTGTTTTTT
TRBV10-3	.	TRBJ2-7	TRBD1	CAISELDRVQVEQYF	TGTGCCATCAGTGAGTTAGACAGGGTGCAGGTCGAGCAGTACTTC
TRBV29-1	.	TRBJ2-5	TRBD1	CSVEDQQGQSGGTQYF	TGCAGCGTTGAAGATCAGCAGGGACAGTCAGGGGGGACCCAGTACTTC
TRBV4-1	once	TRBJ2-7	.	CAAGGPYEQYF	TGCGCCGCCGGGGGGCCCTACGAGCAGTACTTC
TRBV19	.	TRBJ1-5	TRBD1	CASSRYLPDRGLYQPQHF	TGTGCCAGTAGTAGATATTTACCGGACAGGGGGCTTTATCAGCCCCAGCATTTT
TRBV28	once	TRBJ2-7	TRBD1	CASSPTGAPFYEQYF	TGTGCCAGCAGTCCGACAGGGGCGCCTTTCTACGAGCAGTACTTC
TRBV2	.	TRBJ2-7	TRBD1	CASRGQGSYEQYF	TGTGCCAGCAGAGGACAGGGGTCCTACGAGCAGTACTTC
TRBV5-1	.	TRBJ2-7	.	CASSFAYEQYF	TGCGCCAGCAGCTTCGCCTACGAGCAGTACTTC
TRBV29-1	.	TRBJ2-3	.	CSVAQGETDTQYF	TGCAGCGTTGCGCAGGGAGAGACAGATACGCAGTATTTT
TRBV27	.	TRBJ2-1	TRBD1	CASSLSMKGAIYNEQFF	TGTGCCAGCAGTTTATCGATGAAGGGGGCGATTTACAATGAGCAGTTCTTC
TRBV27	.	TRBJ2-1	.	CASRTGLYNEQFF	TGTGCCAGCAGGACGGGACTTTACAATGAGCAGTTCTTC
TRBV6-5	.	TRBJ2-7	.	CASSSWTGSYEQYF	TGTGCCAGCAGTTCCTGGACGGGGTCCTACGAGCAGTACTTC